The 22 T cell receptor beta chains reported below all come from one sample, sequenced in a study of blood T cell repertoires in COVID-19. Some clones are missing from TCRdb's copy, which holds only in-frame ones; the method was immunoSEQ multiplex PCR. The data show some 150,000 clones, approximately 80% seen once. Sequencing used peripheral blood. These receptors came from a woman in her seventies with COVID-19, enrolled during active disease.

V and J are TRBV3-1 (or the pseudogene TRBV3-2) and TRBJ1-1, with 7 positions matching TRBD1. Germline V lookup: CDR1 LGHDT, CDR2 YNNKEL (reference sequence). V shed 1 base, J shed 3 bases, and the junction held 2 bases outside the gene matches. This CDR3 region has 14 residues. CDR3 in amino acids: CASSQVGTDTEAFF. The DNA of the CDR3 is TGTGCCAGCAGCCAAGTGGGGACAGACACTGAAGCTTTCTTT.

The chain links TRBV6-6 to TRBJ2-7; the D gene is possibly TRBD1 (6 bases). The CDR3 spans 13 residues. In germline, CDR1 is MNHNY, CDR2 SVGAGI (reference sequence). V was pared by 5 bases and J by 2 bases, with 10 bases between. The CDR3 reads CASSQGQTYEQYV. For the CDR3, the DNA is TGTGCCAGCAGTCAAGGACAGACCTACGAGCAGTACGTC.

This chain connects TRBV6-6 to TRBJ1-6; 9 nucleotides line up with TRBD1. CDR3 size: 13 residues. V lost 7 bases and J lost 10; bases outside the gene matches: 5. Germline CDR1 is MNHNY and CDR2 is SVGAGI (reference sequence). This chain's CDR3 is CASTDRGGSPLHF. The CDR3 nucleotides read TGTGCCAGCACGGACAGGGGAGGGTCACCCCTCCACTTT.

This sequence joins TRBV6-5 and TRBJ1-2; TRBD1 matches at 8 bases. Per germline, CDR1 MNHEY and CDR2 SVGAGI. This CDR3 spans 14 amino acids. V dropped 2 bases and J dropped 8; count of bases not matched to a gene: 7. In nucleotides, the CDR3 is TGTGCCAGCAGTTACGGGACAGGACGAGGGGGCTACACCTTC. This encodes CASSYGTGRGGYTF.

The genes are TRBV5-1 and TRBJ1-4, with TRBD1 matching over 10 bases. This CDR3 comprises 18 residues. CDR1 and CDR2 from the germline V gene are SGHRS and YFSETQ. J lost 0 bases, V lost 3 bases, and 8 bases had no gene match. CDR3 nucleotides: TGCGCCAGCAGCTGGGGGGACAGGGGATTTTCAACTAATGAAAAACTGTTTTTT. Its translation: CASSWGDRGFSTNEKLFF.

The chain joins TRBV19 to TRBJ1-6; TRBD1 aligns across 8 bases. Unmatched junction bases numbered 10, after V lost 4 bases and J lost 5 bases. The length of the CDR3 is 17 residues. CDR1 and CDR2 (germline): LNHDA, SQIVND (reference sequence). This CDR3 is CASSTRQGLGNNSPLHF. CDR3 nucleotides: TGTGCCAGTAGTACCCGACAGGGGCTGGGGAATAATTCACCCCTCCACTTT.

This clone has a handful of counts. The rearrangement links TRBV30 to TRBJ1-2; tentatively, D is TRBD1 (5 bases). Per the germline V gene, CDR1 is GTSNPN and CDR2 is SVGIG (reference sequence). V was pared by 4 bases and J by 8 bases, with 23 bases between. The CDR3 covers 15 residues. CDR3 sequence: CAWTPLTPNRLGYTF. The CDR3 bases are TGTGCCTGGACCCCACTGACCCCTAACAGGCTGGGCTACACCTTC.

This chain links TRBV18 with TRBJ1-1; weak D call: TRBD1 (6 bases). This CDR3 has 15 residues. Trimming removed 4 bases from V and 4 bases from J, with 16 bases in between. CDR1 KGHSH and CDR2 LQKENI come from the germline V gene. CDR3 sequence: CASSLAQGKGTEAFF. The CDR3, as DNA: TGTGCCAGCTCACTGGCACAGGGTAAGGGCACTGAAGCTTTCTTT. Based on the CDR3 plus reference TRBV18 and TRBJ1-1, the full variable domain is NAGVMQNPRHLVRRRGQEARLRCSPMKGHSHVYWYRQLPEEGLKFMVYLQKENIIDESGMPKERFSAEFPKEGPSILRIQQVVRGDSAAYFCASSLAQGKGTEAFFGQGTRLTVV.

V usage is TRBV29-1 and J usage is TRBJ1-1; D is possibly TRBD1 (5 bases). CDR3 length: 13 amino acids. V gave up 6 bases and J gave up 2 bases, with 13 bases separating them. Germline CDR1 SQVTM, CDR2 ANQGSEA. CDR3 protein: CSVSGKANTEAFF. The CDR3 bases are TGCAGCGTCTCAGGGAAAGCCAACACTGAAGCTTTCTTT. The variable domain in full, completed from reference TRBV29-1 and TRBJ1-1, reads SAVISQKPSRDICQRGTSLTIQCQVDSQVTMMFWYRQQPGQSLTLIATANQGSEATYESGFVIDKFPISRPNLTFSTLTVSNMSPEDSSIYLCSVSGKANTEAFFGQGTRLTVV.

V and J are TRBV10-3 and TRBJ2-7, with 9 bases fitting TRBD1. The CDR3 has 12 amino acids. Germline lookup yields CDR1 ENHRY and CDR2 SYGVKD. V trimming: 10 bases; J trimming: 7 bases; junction bases outside the gene matches: 8. This CDR3 reads CATQGQGHEQYF. CDR3 nucleotides: TGTGCCACCCAAGGACAGGGGCATGAGCAGTACTTC.

The chain combines TRBV19 with TRBJ1-3; D possibly corresponds to TRBD1 (5 bases). CDR1 LNHDA and CDR2 SQIVND come from the germline V gene (reference sequence). The CDR3 is made up of 14 amino acids. Between the trimmed V and J ends, which lost 7 bases and 2 bases, there was a span of 12 bases. The CDR3 region is CASNLAGTGNTIYF. As DNA, the CDR3 is TGTGCCAGTAACTTGGCAGGGACTGGAAACACCATATATTTT.

This chain joins TRBV18 and TRBJ2-7, with D tentatively TRBD2 (5 bases). The V and J ends lost 1 base and 0 bases respectively, with 10 bases between them. The germline V gene has CDR1 KGHSH and CDR2 LQKENI. CDR3 length: 15 residues. CDR3 nucleotides: TGTGCCAGCTCACCACGGCAAGGGAGCTCCTACGAGCAGTACTTC. Translation gives CASSPRQGSSYEQYF.

This clone turned up a few times. V and J are TRBV19 and TRBJ1-1; TRBD1 matches at 8 bases. The V and J ends lost 7 bases and 1 base, in that order; junction bases with no gene match: 11. The CDR3 sequence is 16 residues long. Germline V gene data show CDR1 as LNHDA and CDR2 as SQIVND (reference sequence). CDR3 bases: TGTGCCAGTACCTTCAGGACAGGGAAGGGGAACACTGAAGCTTTCTTT. Translating it yields CASTFRTGKGNTEAFF.

The chain uses TRBV2 and TRBJ2-1; D uncertain. The CDR3 is made up of 14 amino acids. Germline lookup yields CDR1 SNHLY and CDR2 FYNNEI. V lost 4 bases, J lost 2 bases, and 9 bases lay in between. CDR3 DNA: TGTGCCAGCAGTGCAAATAGTCCCTACAATGAGCAGTTCTTC. Translated: CASSANSPYNEQFF. Complete variable domain (other parts from reference TRBV2 and TRBJ2-1): EPEVTQTPSHQVTQMGQEVILRCVPISNHLYFYWYRQILGQKVEFLVSFYNNEISEKSEIFDDQFSVERPDGSNFTLKIRSTKLEDSAMYFCASSANSPYNEQFFGPGTRLTVL.

The V gene is TRBV9, the J gene TRBJ2-1; a weak D match, TRBD1 (6 bases). The germline CDR1 and CDR2 sequences are SGDLS and YYNGEE. V lost 2 bases, J lost 7 bases, and 10 bases lay in between. The CDR3 is 13 amino acids. The CDR3 region has the DNA TGTGCCAGCAGCGTTTCCAGGGGAAATGAGCAGTTCTTC. Protein sequence: CASSVSRGNEQFF.

The rearrangement uses TRBV7-8 and TRBJ2-7, with a tentative D call TRBD1 (6 bases). This CDR3 spans 14 amino acids. Germline V gives CDR1 SGHVS, CDR2 FQNEAQ. V gave up 4 bases and J gave up 1 base, with 11 bases separating them. The CDR3 coding sequence is TGTGCCAGCAGCTCCGACAGGCGATCCTACGAGCAGTACTTC. It yields the protein CASSSDRRSYEQYF.

The V call is TRBV6-1, the J call TRBJ2-7; D gene unclear. The CDR3 totals 15 residues. V was shortened by 1 base and J by 2 bases, with 12 bases between the two germline ends. The germline V gene encodes CDR1 MNHNS and CDR2 SASEGT. CDR3 nucleotide sequence: TGTGCCAGCAGTGAAGTGGTGGGCTACCCCTACGAGCAGTACGTC. Residues: CASSEVVGYPYEQYV.

The J gene is TRBJ2-1, the V gene TRBV24-1, with TRBD2 matching 13 bases. Germline V gene lookup returns CDR1 KGHDR and CDR2 SFDVKD. J lost 8 bases, V lost 2 bases, and 2 bases had no gene match. The CDR3 is 15 amino acids. CDR3 sequence (DNA): TGTGCCACCAGTGATTCCGGACTAGCGGGGGATGAGCAGTTCTTC. The encoded protein is CATSDSGLAGDEQFF.

CDR3 amino acids: CASSSAGTDTQYF. The CDR3 DNA reads TGTGCCAGCAGTTCTGCGGGCACAGATACGCAGTATTTT. The chain links TRBV27 to TRBJ2-3, with unresolved D. The germline V gene has CDR1 MNHEY and CDR2 SMNVEV (reference sequence). The CDR3 is 13 residues long. The ends were cut back, 4 bases at V and 1 base at J, with 6 bases in the middle.

The chain has TRBV20-1 and TRBJ2-1; 7 bases map to TRBD1. CDR1 and CDR2 (germline): DFQATT, SNEGSKA (reference sequence). This CDR3 region has 11 residues. V was clipped by 6 bases and J by 9 bases; unmatched bases: 5. The CDR3 DNA reads as TGCAGTGCCGGGACAGCTTTTGAGCAGTTCTTC. It yields the protein CSAGTAFEQFF.

This clone appeared once. This same CDR3 is encoded by further DNA sequences in the sample. The CDR3 DNA is TGTGCCAGCAGTTACTCGCGGAACACTGAAGCTTTCTTT. Amino acid sequence: CASSYSRNTEAFF. The chain couples TRBV6-5 to TRBJ1-1; D remains ambiguous. Trimming took 0 bases from V and 1 from J, leaving 3 bases between them. CDR3 length: 13 residues. CDR1 is MNHEY and CDR2 is SVGAGI in the germline V gene.

The chain joins TRBV5-1 to TRBJ2-1; 8 bases fit TRBD2. This CDR3 is 16 amino acids long. The V and J ends lost 3 bases and 9 bases, in that order; junction bases with no gene match: 14. Germline V gene lookup returns CDR1 SGHRS and CDR2 YFSETQ. This CDR3 reads CASSSLAGGPLSEQFF. The CDR3 DNA follows: TGCGCCAGCAGCTCCCTGGCGGGGGGCCCTTTATCTGAGCAGTTCTTC.